This T cell receptor (beta chain) originates from a study of blood T cell repertoires in COVID-19. The germline gives CDR1 MNHEY, CDR2 SMNVEV (reference sequence). The V gene lost 8 bases and the J gene lost 6 bases, with 14 bases spanning the gap. The CDR3 runs 14 residues. In the authors' methods: Cell counts per sample came from amplifying reference gene primers. Data came from immunoSEQ multiplex PCR; TCRdb stores just in-frame clones and leaves some out. The V and J calls and clone size are taken from that table; D and trimming were inferred from the DNA. The table records tens of thousands of clones, roughly 90% of them present only once.

The sequenced material came from peripheral blood. This rearrangement joins TRBV27 to TRBJ1-6, with D maybe TRBD1 (6 bases). This receptor was identified in a human donor in a cohort sampled during active COVID-19. As DNA, the CDR3 is TGTGCCAGCTTGAAGGCAGGGGCTAATTCACCCCTCCACTTT. Translated: CASLKAGANSPLHF.